Listed here are 3 T cell receptor beta chains from one sample, sequenced in a study of T cell changes during pregnancy in multiple sclerosis. Measured with immunoSEQ multiplex PCR; TCRdb has only the in-frame clones, and not every one. The sample holds over 70,000 clones, approximately 94% seen once. The material was peripheral blood, obtained in the third trimester of pregnancy. The receptors originated from a female donor with multiple sclerosis, enrolled in a pregnancy study.

The chain carries TRBV19 and TRBJ1-1; a weak D match, TRBD1 (6 bases). The CDR3 contains 16 residues. Germline CDR1 is LNHDA and CDR2 is SQIVND (reference sequence). The V and J ends lost 3 bases and 1 base respectively, with 15 bases between them. The CDR3 DNA sequence: TGTGCCAGTAGTATCCCCCCGGACAGAACGAACACTGAAGCTTTCTTT. Translation gives CASSIPPDRTNTEAFF.

This clone showed up just a few times. The chain carries TRBV29-1 and TRBJ1-1; no definite D call. The CDR3 consists of 13 residues. Trimming stripped 6 bases from V and 1 base from J, with 12 bases between. The germline gives CDR1 SQVTM, CDR2 ANQGSEA. CDR3 in amino acids: CSVLGLGNTEAFF. Here the CDR3 DNA reads TGCAGCGTCCTAGGACTGGGGAACACTGAAGCTTTCTTT.

The chain employs TRBV7-2 and TRBJ1-1, with D hard to call. Germline V lookup: CDR1 SGHTA, CDR2 FQGNSA. CDR3 size: 13 residues. V lost 1 base and J lost 4, with 7 bases in between. The chain's CDR3 is CASSLVASTEAFF. The CDR3 nucleotides are TGTGCCAGCAGCTTAGTGGCCAGCACTGAAGCTTTCTTT.